This is a list of T cell receptor beta chains from one sample in a study of cytomegalovirus exposure and HLA in healthy donors. Sequenced by immunoSEQ multiplex PCR; TCRdb stores in-frame clones only, minus some. The data show 120,000 to 150,000 clones, with 82% seen just once and around 6.2% held by the top ten. The sequenced sample was PBMCs. All receptors derive from a man aged 25 to 40 in good health and CMV-seropositive. The CDR3 runs from the conserved cysteine through the conserved F or W. Each record gives: clone size, J gene, V gene, D gene, CDR3 protein, CDR3 DNA. A D gene is named only where the DNA matches it firmly. Size values are once, few and many counts, or a class for expanded clones, and some rows have none.

few TRBJ1-5 TRBV15 - CATSRKSNAYSNQPQHF TGTGCCACCAGCAGGAAGAGCAACGCTTATAGCAATCAGCCCCAGCATTTT
- TRBJ2-3 TRBV5-5 - CASSLADTDTQYF TGTGCCAGCAGCTTGGCAGACACAGATACGCAGTATTTT
once TRBJ1-5 TRBV28 - CASSLRRGGNQPQHF TGTGCCAGCAGTTTACGCCGGGGGGGAAATCAGCCCCAGCATTTT
- TRBJ1-1 TRBV7-6 TRBD1 CASSLASGTGGAFF TGTGCCAGCAGCTTGGCATCCGGGACAGGGGGAGCTTTCTTT
- TRBJ2-7 TRBV28 TRBD2 CASTASGSPHF TGTGCCAGCACGGCAAGCGGGAGCCCCCATTTC
- TRBJ1-5 TRBV18 - CASSPPSGQPQHF TGTGCCAGCTCACCACCGTCGGGTCAGCCCCAGCATTTT
- TRBJ1-5 TRBV27 - CASSYAGNSAQHF TGTGCCAGCAGTTACGCAGGGAACTCAGCCCAGCATTTT
- TRBJ2-1 TRBV6-6 - CASSSHSRDTIDEQFF TGTGCCAGCAGTTCGCACTCCAGGGACACTATAGATGAGCAGTTCTTC
- TRBJ2-1 TRBV11-3 TRBD2 CASSPRLALDNEQFF TGTGCCAGCAGCCCCAGACTAGCGCTCGACAATGAGCAGTTCTTC
- TRBJ2-7 TRBV6-5 - CASSYPNSYEQYF TGTGCCAGCAGTTACCCTAACTCCTACGAGCAGTACTTC
once TRBJ2-5 TRBV5-4 TRBD2 CASSVGLVVETQYF TGTGCCAGCAGCGTGGGACTAGTTGTAGAGACCCAGTACTTC